The rows below give T cell receptor beta chains drawn from one sample of a study of vaccination effects on CD4 cells after COVID-19. Produced via immunoSEQ multiplex PCR; TCRdb's table is partial and in-frame only. The data show nearly 30,000 clones, roughly 68% seen once. For these receptors, no antigen is known. The sample in question was CD4+ T cells from PBMCs cultured with HCoV-OC43 spike peptides, obtained after COVID-19 vaccination. The receptors here all came from a human donor who received a COVID-19 vaccine. Each CDR3 is given with its conserved first and last residue. D genes are given only for firm matches. The listing skips clone size in some rows; elsewhere it reads once, few, many or a size class.

j_call,v_call,clone_size,d_call,cdr3_nt,cdr3_aa
TRBJ2-5,TRBV2,NA,TRBD1,TGTGCCAGCAGTGGGGGACAGCAAGAGACCCAGTACTTC,CASSGGQQETQYF
TRBJ2-7,TRBV2,NA,NA,TGTGCCAGCAGTGACCCCGGGGCGGACAGCTCCTACGAGCAGTACTTC,CASSDPGADSSYEQYF
TRBJ2-7,TRBV3-1/TRBV3-2,NA,TRBD2,TGTGCCAGCAGTCTCCTAAGCGGGAGCTCCTACGAGCAGTACTTC,CASSLLSGSSYEQYF
TRBJ1-6,TRBV10-3,few,NA,TGTGCCATCAGTGACCAGGGAGGAAATTCACCCCTCCACTTT,CAISDQGGNSPLHF
TRBJ2-7,TRBV12-3/TRBV12-4,NA,TRBD1,TGTGCCAGCAGTTTTACAGGGGGATACGAGCAGTACTTC,CASSFTGGYEQYF
TRBJ2-5,TRBV7-2,few,NA,TGTGCCAGCAGCTATACGCATACTAGCTCCCAGTACTTC,CASSYTHTSSQYF
TRBJ1-1,TRBV19,NA,NA,TGTGCCAGTAGTATAGGGGCCCAGGGAACTGAAGCTTTCTTT,CASSIGAQGTEAFF
TRBJ1-6,TRBV3-1/TRBV3-2,NA,NA,TGTGCCAGCAGCCAAAGGGCGAATTCACCCCTCCACTTT,CASSQRANSPLHF
TRBJ2-1,TRBV5-1,NA,TRBD1,TGCGCCAGCAGCTTGGCCGGGACAGGGATCAACAATGAGCAGTTCTTC,CASSLAGTGINNEQFF
TRBJ2-7,TRBV12-3/TRBV12-4,NA,TRBD1,TGTGCCAGCAGATGGACAGGGGACTACGAGCAGTACTTC,CASRWTGDYEQYF
TRBJ1-5,TRBV3-1/TRBV3-2,NA,NA,TGTGCCAGCAGCCAAGGGGGGGGGAGGGAAGGGCAGCCCCAGCATTTT,CASSQGGGREGQPQHF
TRBJ2-3,TRBV11-2,NA,NA,TGTGCCAGCATCGTAGTCACAGATACGCAGTATTTT,CASIVVTDTQYF
TRBJ2-1,TRBV7-2,NA,NA,TGTGCCAGCAGCTTCGATCGGCAAGGAACTGTGTTCTTC,CASSFDRQGTVFF
TRBJ1-5,TRBV12-3/TRBV12-4,NA,NA,TGTGCCAGCAGTTTAGCAGGCCAGCCCCAGCATTTT,CASSLAGQPQHF
TRBJ1-6,TRBV25-1,few,NA,TGTGCCAGCAGAGGAGAACAGGGACTTTTTGCGCTCAATTCACCCCTCCACTTT,CASRGEQGLFALNSPLHF
TRBJ2-3,TRBV10-1,NA,TRBD2,TGCGCCAGCAGTGCCCTAGCGGAGAGCACAGATACGCAGTATTTT,CASSALAESTDTQYF
TRBJ2-1,TRBV9,NA,TRBD2,TGTGCCAGCAGCGTAGATCAGCGGGAGTCGTACAATGAGCAGTTCTTC,CASSVDQRESYNEQFF
TRBJ2-2,TRBV3-1/TRBV3-2,NA,TRBD2,TGTGCCAGCAGCCAAGAATTCGCGGGAGGGGTCGCCGGGGAGCTGTTTTTT,CASSQEFAGGVAGELFF
TRBJ1-6,TRBV10-2,few,NA,TGCGCCAGCAGTCCCACCGATTATAATTCACCCCTCCACTTT,CASSPTDYNSPLHF
TRBJ2-2,TRBV5-1,few,NA,TGCGCCAGCAGCTTTGAGGCTCCGACGAGTGGCACCGGGGAGCTGTTTTTT,CASSFEAPTSGTGELFF
TRBJ2-5,TRBV10-3,NA,TRBD2,TGTGCCACGGAGCGGGAAGGCGTTCGAGAGACCCAGTACTTC,CATEREGVRETQYF
TRBJ2-2,TRBV5-1,NA,NA,TGCGCCAGCAGCTTGTTCCCCGCCTGGGGCCTTCTTAACACCGGGGAGCTGTTTTTT,CASSLFPAWGLLNTGELFF
TRBJ1-3,TRBV6-5,NA,NA,TGTGCCAGCAGTTACCAGGCTGGCTCTGGAAACACCATATATTTT,CASSYQAGSGNTIYF
TRBJ1-5,TRBV7-2,few,NA,TGTGCCAGCAGCTTATGGGGGAATAGGGATCAGCCCCAGCATTTT,CASSLWGNRDQPQHF
TRBJ2-7,TRBV10-2,NA,NA,TGCGCCAGCAGTGAGGGGGGGGCTCAGAGCTCCTACGAGCAGTACTTC,CASSEGGAQSSYEQYF
TRBJ1-6,TRBV6-5,few,NA,TGTGCCAGCAGTTCGGCGACGGGTTCTCCTCTCCACTTT,CASSSATGSPLHF
TRBJ2-3,TRBV11-3,NA,TRBD2,TGTGCCAGCAGCTTCACGCGGGGGTCGCAGTATTTT,CASSFTRGSQYF
TRBJ1-1,TRBV5-1,NA,TRBD1,TGCGCCAGCAGCTTTACAGGGGACACTGAAGCTTTCTTT,CASSFTGDTEAFF
TRBJ2-7,TRBV5-1,NA,TRBD2,TGCGCCAGCAGCTTGGGGGACTACTCCTACGAGCAGTACTTC,CASSLGDYSYEQYF
TRBJ2-7,TRBV4-2,NA,TRBD2,TGTGCCAGCAGCCAAGATGTAGCGGGAGCGTGGGAGCAGTACTTC,CASSQDVAGAWEQYF
TRBJ1-6,TRBV30,NA,NA,TGTGCCTGGAGGCGGAGTTCCTCCTATAATTCACCCCTCCACTTT,CAWRRSSSYNSPLHF
TRBJ1-1,TRBV7-9,NA,TRBD1,TGTGCCAGCAGCGGACAGGGGGGGAACACTGAAGCTTTCTTT,CASSGQGGNTEAFF
TRBJ2-7,TRBV6-2/TRBV6-3,NA,NA,TGTGCCAGCAGTTACATCAGGGCCTCCGAGCAGTACTTC,CASSYIRASEQYF
TRBJ2-3,TRBV19,NA,NA,TGTGCCAGTAGTATAGCCCTAAGACTAGTTACAGATACGCAGTATTTT,CASSIALRLVTDTQYF
TRBJ2-7,TRBV5-1,NA,NA,TGCGCCCTTGATTACGTCCCCCGGATAAGGAGAGCCTACGAGCAGTACTTC,CALDYVPRIRRAYEQYF
TRBJ2-2,TRBV6-4,NA,TRBD2,TGTGCCAGCAGTGATCGACTAGCGGGAGACACCGGGGAGCTGTTTTTT,CASSDRLAGDTGELFF
TRBJ2-3,TRBV7-7,NA,NA,TGTGCCAGCAGCTACGGAGCCTTGGGCACAGATACGCAGTATTTT,CASSYGALGTDTQYF
TRBJ2-3,TRBV6-5,NA,TRBD2,TGTGCCAGCCAGGTTGGCGGGAGACTGTTTGATACGCAGTATTTT,CASQVGGRLFDTQYF
TRBJ2-7,TRBV27,NA,NA,TGTGCCAGCAGTTCGTATAGGAACTACGAGCAGTACTTC,CASSSYRNYEQYF
TRBJ1-1,TRBV6-5,few,NA,TGTGCCAGCAGTCCCATGGGCGGGAACACTGAAGCTTTCTTT,CASSPMGGNTEAFF
TRBJ1-2,TRBV11-2,NA,TRBD1,TGTGCCAGCAGCTATACAGGGGGCTCCTATGGCTACACCTTC,CASSYTGGSYGYTF
TRBJ1-1,TRBV6-1,NA,NA,TGTGCCAGCAGTGAAGGGGATTTTACAGGGAGCACTGAAGCTTTCTTT,CASSEGDFTGSTEAFF
TRBJ2-1,TRBV6-5,NA,NA,TGTGCCAGCAGTCCCCCGACCAGCCCCCATGAGCAGTTCTTC,CASSPPTSPHEQFF
TRBJ2-7,TRBV3-1/TRBV3-2,NA,NA,TGTGCCAGCAGCCATTATTCCTCCTACGAGCAGTACTTC,CASSHYSSYEQYF
TRBJ2-3,TRBV6-5,NA,TRBD2,TGTGCCAGCAGTATCATCGGGGGGGGCACAGATACGCAGTATTTT,CASSIIGGGTDTQYF
TRBJ2-4,TRBV6-5,NA,TRBD1,TGTGCCAGCAGACCCCAAACAGGGGGCGCAAACATTCAGTACTTC,CASRPQTGGANIQYF